One T cell receptor (beta chain) is described in this entry. The antigen this receptor binds is unknown. The sample comes from a study of cytomegalovirus exposure and HLA in healthy donors (dated by TCRdb to the late 2010s). A note on the overall study: An earlier analysis of approximately 590 of the donors reported 250 to 350 Gb of sequence data and 100 million to 130 million unique TCR beta sequences from approximately 180 million T cells. An early release covering some 640 HLA-typed donors comprised approximately 300 gigabases of sequencing data and 65 million to 100 million unique TCR sequences. The genetic ancestry cluster associated with self-reported Caucasian donors included 81% of the 300 to 400 genotyped donors. The study aimed to test whether signatures of past pathogen exposure could be identified by cataloging public T cell receptors. Using immunosequencing, the study profiled T cell repertoires from roughly 650 subjects and related those repertoires to cytomegalovirus serostatus. A separate validation cohort of about 110 different subjects was used in addition to the roughly 670-subject first cohort. To predict cytomegalovirus infection status, the study brought together high-throughput TCR immunosequencing, statistical association of individual TCRs with disease status, and machine learning. In a later analysis, previously published TCR beta repertoires from 550 to 700 donors were re-analyzed and high-resolution HLA genotyping was added so that TCR occurrence patterns could be studied. Rather than using new phenotypic data, the later analysis identified candidate immune exposures from TCR beta sequences and from how often those sequences occurred across donors. To decide whether each TCR beta V gene segment behaved as functional or pseudogenic, an earlier analysis of some 600 of the donors relied on high-throughput TCR beta sequencing. Donor age, sex, ethnicity and CMV serostatus were compiled alongside the repertoire data. Genome-wide SNP genotypes for about 65% of the roughly 700 donors were used in a later genetic analysis, which treated that subset as a discovery cohort. All discovery cohort repertoires had been generated using a single sequencing platform. Class I and class II HLA loci were covered by the typing at four-digit resolution. The number of donors typed differed by locus, with about 629-640 for A, B, C, DRB1 and DQB1, roughly 520 for DQA1, 600 to 610 for DPA1, and 400 to 490 for DPB1. A handful of DR-DQ haplotypes were handled as single units for association and clustering because linkage in the cohort was strong. On average, 235,054 unique TCR beta nucleotide sequences were sequenced per donor among several hundred genotyped donors of the cohort, with about 17% of those sequences being non-productive.

Libraries were built with the immunoSEQ multiplex PCR assay. A mixture of 60 forward primers for TCR Vbeta segments and 13 reverse primers for TCR Jbeta segments was used in the multiplex PCR. Amplification of the CDR3 region of rearranged TCR beta genes was performed with a multiplex PCR assay on genomic DNA. On the Illumina HiSeq System, the amplified TCR beta libraries were sequenced as 87-base-pair reads. As for the authors' bioinformatics: A later analysis counted tens of millions of unique TCR beta chains across the 690 or so repertoires, and 9.5 million to 11 million of these chains were shared by at least two donors. Raw reads were error-corrected and collapsed into unique sequences by a nearest-neighbor algorithm in which closely related sequences were merged to remove PCR and sequencing errors. CDR3 sequences were aligned to IMGT reference sequences to assign V, D and J gene segments. Each retained sequence needed at least a six-nucleotide match to both a V gene segment and a J gene segment. Rearrangements were called productive when the CDR3 lacked stop codons and stayed in frame with V and J; all others were non-productive. Following IMGT convention, CDR3 was defined as the stretch from the second conserved V-encoded cysteine to the conserved J-encoded phenylalanine. The earlier analysis of about 610 of the donors excluded any sequence lacking an unambiguous match to a single V gene segment. An earlier analysis of over 450 of the donors classified V segments as functional when productive rearrangements were above 56.7% and as segregating when the standard deviation between donors was above 5%. A statistical classification framework was built for diagnosing cytomegalovirus status from the catalog of TCR beta chain sequences. In a later analysis, TCR nucleotide sequences were compared against IMGT/GENE-DB human TR gene sequences so that V and J genes could be assigned. Using the TCRdist pipeline, a later analysis assigned CDR3 sequences along with most-parsimonious VDJ recombination scenarios. In a later analysis, each TCR beta chain was defined by its CDR3 amino acid sequence together with its V-gene family, and reads lacking a unique V-gene family were excluded. To address suspected cross-contamination and a sequencing artifact, a later analysis removed approximately 600 highly shared, low-generation-probability nucleotide sequences. For each public chain, a later analysis derived a clonal expansion index from normalized ranks of inferred template counts within each repertoire. In a later analysis, generation probabilities were computed with a VDJ recombination model fitted to out-of-frame rearrangements, and the resulting probabilities were checked against IGoR. In a later analysis, hypergeometric tests were used to score TCR-TCR, TCR-HLA and TCR-CMV co-occurrence, with a repertoire-size bias correction applied to TCR pairs. In a later analysis, false discovery rates were estimated by permuting HLA or CMV assignments 20 times. In a later analysis, co-occurring TCRs were grouped using DBSCAN, and TCRdist sequence similarity was added for clustering within HLA-allele-positive subsets. For co-occurrence clustering, repertoires with fewer than 30,000 or more than 120,000 public chains were excluded, along with a handful of repertoires with anomalous nucleotide sharing. This is the immuneACCESS table as TCRdb keeps it, with only in-frame sequences that have V and J called. A part of the clones is gone; compared with another copy, unresolved V genes explain less than half, and the rest is unexplained. For V, J and clone size, that table is used; D and trimming come from the DNA. The table kept for this sample lists 150,000 to 200,000 clones. About 0.8% of the sample lies in the top ten.

Study-wide conclusions, independent of this receptor: A further reported finding was that TCR beta sequences accurately predicted the HLA-A and HLA-B alleles for most subjects in the first cohort. Strong co-occurrence of HLA alleles, especially DR and DQ, made assigning TCR associations to individual alleles difficult. In vitro tests confirmed that three of the cytomegalovirus-associated TCR beta chains recognize cytomegalovirus antigens. In an earlier analysis of 587 of the donors, most TCR beta V segments appeared in productive rearrangements about 87% or about 30% of the time, broadly matching IMGT annotations. The sequencing pipeline was judged likely to have produced a cluster of highly shared sequence variants as a technical artifact. Linkage disequilibrium might explain the correlated functional status among segregating V segments, but an unknown experimental factor could not be ruled out. A later genetic analysis reported fewer N-insertions in productive TCRs among donors in an Asian-associated ancestry cluster than the approximately 700-donor mean. It was suggested by the authors that the approach could potentially be generalized to other disease states and immunological phenotypes. A later analysis found that HLA-associated TCR beta chains were more clonally expanded and had lower generation probabilities than equally common non-associated chains. A later analysis reported that several top co-occurrence clusters appeared linked to parvovirus B19, influenza, CMV and Epstein-Barr virus. The study listed around 160 TCR beta chains as associated with cytomegalovirus. Sequencing depth was assumed to be roughly uniform across donors in the presence/absence analyses, though that assumption may not hold. Only TCR beta chains were sequenced in this cohort, and the absence of alpha or paired-chain data limited detectable features. Some IMGT-functional V segments, including TRBV6-2 and TRBV6-3, could not be distinguished by the 87-base-pair reads and were therefore excluded. Specific HLA alleles were associated with over 15,000 TCR beta sequences at a false discovery rate of 0.05 in a later analysis. In a later analysis, TCR association rates were found to vary across HLA loci, with the most associated TCRs seen for DRB1 alleles and the fewest for HLA-C alleles. Because some donors lacked HLA typing at each locus, the association tests relied only on the typed subset. Immune exposure information for the cohort was limited to CMV serostatus. Cytomegalovirus status was reported to be diagnosed by the classifier with high specificity and sensitivity in both the original and validation cohorts. Approximately 18 rarely observed V segments, including chromosome 9 orphons, were excluded from the earlier analysis of approximately 500 of the donors because counts were too low. In a later analysis, most CMV-associated TCR beta chains were found to appear HLA-restricted, with HLA associations seemingly driven largely by CMV exposure. Most TCR sequences were seen in very few donors, while some public TCRs were found in many individuals. In a later genetic analysis, a missense DCLRE1C variant was associated with V-gene and J-gene trimming of TCR beta chains, and the association was replicated in an independent cohort.

Trimming costs V 9 bases and J 0 bases, and their ends lie 14 bases apart. Looking up the germline V gene yields CDR1 SGHRS and CDR2 YFSETQ. The CDR3 holds 14 amino acids from the cysteine to the phenylalanine. CDR3 DNA is the only sequence kept; it has 42 bases, read in frame from the first base. In total, fewer than 750 healthy bone marrow donors made up the cohort. Cohort members were all nominally healthy when sampled, although unrecorded immune exposures were likely present. The donor tested CMV seropositive, placing the donor among the 289 seropositive members of the cohort. A peripheral blood sample was collected from each donor, and TCR beta sequencing was performed on peripheral blood mononuclear cells. The Qiagen DNeasy Blood Extraction Kit was used to extract genomic DNA from the blood cell samples.

Material for sequencing was PBMCs. The clonotype originates from a woman in her late teens or twenties in good health and CMV-seropositive. This sequence uses TRBV5-1 and TRBJ2-3; TRBD2 could be the D gene, as 5 bases match. In nucleotide form, the sequence is TGCGCCACCCGGACTTTCACTAGCACAGATACGCAGTATTTT. It translates to CATRTFTSTDTQYF. Reference TRBV5-1 and TRBJ2-3 genes cover what lies past the CDR3, so the full variable domain is KAGVTQTPRYLIKTRGQQVTLSCSPISGHRSVSWYQQTPGQGLQFLFEYFSETQRNKGNFPGRFSGRQFSNSRSEMNVSTLELGDSALYLCATRTFTSTDTQYFGPGTRLTVL.